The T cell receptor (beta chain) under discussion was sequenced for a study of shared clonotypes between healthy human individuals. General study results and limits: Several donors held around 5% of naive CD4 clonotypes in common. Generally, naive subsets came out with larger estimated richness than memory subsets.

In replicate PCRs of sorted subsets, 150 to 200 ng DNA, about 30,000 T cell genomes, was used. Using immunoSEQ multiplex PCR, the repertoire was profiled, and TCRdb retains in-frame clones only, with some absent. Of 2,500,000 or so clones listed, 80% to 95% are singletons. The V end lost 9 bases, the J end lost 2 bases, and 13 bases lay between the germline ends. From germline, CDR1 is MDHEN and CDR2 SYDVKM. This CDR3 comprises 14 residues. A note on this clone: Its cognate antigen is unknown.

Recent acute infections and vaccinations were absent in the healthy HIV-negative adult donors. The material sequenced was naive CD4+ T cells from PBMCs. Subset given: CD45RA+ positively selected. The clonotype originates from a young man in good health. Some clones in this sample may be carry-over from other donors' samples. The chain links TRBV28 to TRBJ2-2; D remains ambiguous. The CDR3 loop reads CASVPGRNTGELFF. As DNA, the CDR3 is TGTGCCAGTGTCCCTGGTCGCAACACCGGGGAGCTGTTTTTT.